Below, 14 T cell receptor beta chains from the same sample are listed, as sequenced in a study of blood T cell repertoires in COVID-19. Clones were read by immunoSEQ multiplex PCR, and TCRdb kept only the in-frame ones, dropping some. The repertoire holds nearly 350,000 clones, with about 89% as singletons. Specimen: peripheral blood. All receptors derive from a woman aged 45-60 years with COVID-19, enrolled during active disease.

This chain joins TRBV7-9 and TRBJ1-4; D may be TRBD1 (5 bases). Germline V gives CDR1 SEHNR, CDR2 FQNEAQ (reference sequence). V was clipped by 4 bases and J by 7 bases, with 16 bases between them. The CDR3 is 15 amino acids. The CDR3 DNA follows: TGTGCCAGCAGCTCTACGGGGGGTGAGAGTGAAAAACTGTTTTTT. It yields the protein CASSSTGGESEKLFF.

The J gene is TRBJ2-5, the V gene TRBV11-3; D possibly corresponds to TRBD1 (6 bases). CDR3 length equals 18 residues. Germline assignment: CDR1 SGHNT and CDR2 YENEEA. Trimming left V 1 base short and J 5 bases short, with 23 bases between. Written as DNA, the CDR3 is TGTGCCAGCAGCTTAGGGGTTGCAGGGGCCTACTCTTCGGAGACCCAGTACTTC. Protein sequence: CASSLGVAGAYSSETQYF.

The chain carries TRBV5-4 and TRBJ2-1; TRBD1 aligns across 8 bases. The CDR3 extends over 15 amino acids. The V gene end was trimmed by 4 bases and the J gene end by 5 bases; junction bases not matched to a gene: 8. CDR1 is SGHNT and CDR2 is YYREEE in the germline V gene (reference sequence). CDR3 coding DNA: TGTGCCAGCAGCATAAGGACAGGGAGCGACAATGAGCAGTTCTTC. Protein: CASSIRTGSDNEQFF. The variable domain in full, completed from reference TRBV5-4 and TRBJ2-1, reads ETGVTQSPTHLIKTRGQQVTLRCSSQSGHNTVSWYQQALGQGPQFIFQYYREEENGRGNFPPRFSGLQFPNYSSELNVNALELDDSALYLCASSIRTGSDNEQFFGPGTRLTVL.

The chain has TRBV12-3 or TRBV12-4 and TRBJ1-1, with TRBD1 matching over 7 bases. The CDR3 has 12 residues. Unmatched junction bases numbered 7, after V lost 4 bases and J lost 11 bases. The CDR3 DNA sequence: TGTGCCAGCAGTTACAAGGGGGCGAGGGCTTTCTTT. Translated, it gives CASSYKGARAFF.

This sequence joins TRBV25-1 and TRBJ2-7; possible D gene TRBD2, 6 bases. Germline V gene data show CDR1 as MGHDK and CDR2 as SYGVNS. Trimming stripped 3 bases from V and 5 bases from J, with 17 bases between. The CDR3 is 15 amino acids. CDR3 sequence (DNA): TGTGCCAGCAGTGATACGGTAGGCGGGATAAACGAGCAGTACTTC. Protein product: CASSDTVGGINEQYF.

The chain carries TRBV15 and TRBJ1-5, with 7 bases fitting TRBD1. With 8 bases clipped from V and 6 bases from J, the junction kept 10 bases outside the gene matches. This CDR3 region has 14 residues. CDR1 is LNHNV and CDR2 is YYDKDF in the germline V gene (reference sequence). CDR3 in amino acids: CATGTASSTQPQHF. CDR3 in DNA: TGTGCCACCGGGACAGCCTCTTCTACTCAGCCCCAGCATTTT.

The rearrangement joins TRBV21-1 to TRBJ1-1; no DNA check was done on the table's D call, TRBD1. TRBV21-1 is an annotated pseudogene. The CDR3 has 15 amino acids. Written as DNA, the CDR3 is TGTGCCAGCAGCAAAGAGGGACAGGGATACACTGAAGCTTTCTTT. Residues: CASSKEGQGYTEAFF.

The V gene is TRBV19, the J gene TRBJ2-1; 9 bases agree with TRBD2. The ends lost 4 bases at V and 2 bases at J; junction bases unmatched: 15. The CDR3 covers 19 residues. The germline V gene encodes CDR1 LNHDA and CDR2 SQIVND (reference sequence). This chain's CDR3 is CASSTDGGRGMAPYNEQFF. The DNA of the CDR3 is TGTGCCAGTAGTACCGACGGCGGGAGGGGGATGGCCCCCTACAATGAGCAGTTCTTC.

This clone has a single count. This rearrangement joins TRBV2 to TRBJ2-2; possibly TRBD1 for D (6 bases). Trimming left V 8 bases short and J 2 bases short, with 12 bases between. CDR1 and CDR2 from the germline V gene are SNHLY and FYNNEI. There are 14 residues in the CDR3. The CDR3 DNA reads TGTGCCAGCGGGGGACATGGAAACACCGGGGAGCTGTTTTTT. This gives the protein CASGGHGNTGELFF.

The gene calls are TRBV27 and TRBJ2-2, with D unresolved. Trimming pared 3 bases from V and 4 bases from J, leaving 15 bases between. The CDR3 contains 16 residues. The germline V gene encodes CDR1 MNHEY and CDR2 SMNVEV (reference sequence). The CDR3 coding sequence is TGTGCCAGCAGTTTCTTCAGTACAAGTCTCACCGGGGAGCTGTTTTTT. Translating gives CASSFFSTSLTGELFF.

The CDR3 bases are TGTGCCAGCCAGACGGGGGAACTTGGAGCTTTCTTT. Translating gives CASQTGELGAFF. The chain recombines TRBV19 with TRBJ1-1; weak D call: TRBD1 (5 bases). The CDR3 is made up of 12 amino acids. Per germline, CDR1 LNHDA and CDR2 SQIVND (reference sequence). Trimming pared 9 bases from V and 10 bases from J, leaving 18 bases between.

This chain links TRBV5-4 with TRBJ1-1, with D uncertain. Trimming took off 0 bases at V and 0 bases at J, with 9 bases between the two ends. This CDR3 spans 15 amino acids. The V gene's germline CDR1 is SGHNT and CDR2 YYREEE (reference sequence). The CDR3 sequence: CASSLGGLLNTEAFF. The CDR3 DNA reads TGTGCCAGCAGCTTGGGAGGGCTACTGAACACTGAAGCTTTCTTT.

V and J are TRBV18 and TRBJ1-4; 8 nucleotides line up with TRBD1. The length of the CDR3 is 15 residues. Germline lookup yields CDR1 KGHSH and CDR2 LQKENI. With 3 bases clipped from V and 8 bases from J, the junction kept 8 bases outside the gene matches. In nucleotides, the CDR3 is TGTGCCAGCTCACCCAACGGACAGGGATGGGAAAAACTGTTTTTT. Protein: CASSPNGQGWEKLFF.

This chain joins TRBV11-3 and TRBJ2-7; TRBD1 aligns across 7 bases. This CDR3 contains 15 residues. V was clipped by 5 bases and J by 2 bases; unmatched bases: 9. Germline values: CDR1 SGHNT, CDR2 YENEEA. In DNA, the CDR3 is TGTGCCAGCAGCCCTACCGGGACAGACCCCTACGAGCAGTACTTC. This codes for CASSPTGTDPYEQYF.